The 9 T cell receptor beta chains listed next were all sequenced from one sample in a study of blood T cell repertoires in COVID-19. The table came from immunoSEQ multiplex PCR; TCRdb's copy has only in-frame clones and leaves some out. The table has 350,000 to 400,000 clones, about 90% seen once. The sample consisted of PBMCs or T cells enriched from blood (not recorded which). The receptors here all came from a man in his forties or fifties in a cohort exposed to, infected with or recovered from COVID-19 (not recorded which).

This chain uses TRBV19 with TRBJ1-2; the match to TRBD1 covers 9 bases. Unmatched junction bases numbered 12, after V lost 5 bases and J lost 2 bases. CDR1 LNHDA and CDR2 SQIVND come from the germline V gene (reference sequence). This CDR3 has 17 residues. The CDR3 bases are TGTGCCAGTAGTTCGCTAACGAAGGGACAGGGCAACTATGGCTACACCTTC. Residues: CASSSLTKGQGNYGYTF.

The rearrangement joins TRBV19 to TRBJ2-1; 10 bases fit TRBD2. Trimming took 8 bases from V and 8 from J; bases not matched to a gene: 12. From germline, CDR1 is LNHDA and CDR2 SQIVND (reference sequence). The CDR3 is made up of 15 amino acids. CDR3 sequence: CASRKKGLAVDEQFF. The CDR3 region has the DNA TGTGCCAGTCGGAAAAAAGGACTAGCGGTGGATGAGCAGTTCTTC. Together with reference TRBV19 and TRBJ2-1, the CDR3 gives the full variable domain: DGGITQSPKYLFRKEGQNVTLSCEQNLNHDAMYWYRQDPGQGLRLIYYSQIVNDFQKGDIAEGYSVSREKKESFPLTVTSAQKNPTAFYLCASRKKGLAVDEQFFGPGTRLTVL.

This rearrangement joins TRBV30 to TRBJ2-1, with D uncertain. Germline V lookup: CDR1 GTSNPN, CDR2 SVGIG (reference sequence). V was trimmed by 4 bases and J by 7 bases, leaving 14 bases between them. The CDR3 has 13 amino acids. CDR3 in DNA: TGTGCCTGGACTAGGTCGTACCCAAATGAGCAGTTCTTC. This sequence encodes CAWTRSYPNEQFF.

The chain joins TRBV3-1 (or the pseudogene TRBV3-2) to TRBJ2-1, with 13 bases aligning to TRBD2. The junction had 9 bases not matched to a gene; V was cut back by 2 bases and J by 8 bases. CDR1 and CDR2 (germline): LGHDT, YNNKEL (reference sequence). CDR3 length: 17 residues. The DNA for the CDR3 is TGTGCCAGCAGCCAATCACTAGCGGGAGGGCCTAGGGATGAGCAGTTCTTC. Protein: CASSQSLAGGPRDEQFF.

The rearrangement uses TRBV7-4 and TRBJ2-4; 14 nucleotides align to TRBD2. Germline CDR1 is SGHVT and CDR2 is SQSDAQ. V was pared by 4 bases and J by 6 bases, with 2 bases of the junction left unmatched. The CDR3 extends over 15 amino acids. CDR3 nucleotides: TGTGCCAGCAGCTCCGGACTAGCGGGAGGAAACATTCAGTACTTC. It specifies CASSSGLAGGNIQYF.

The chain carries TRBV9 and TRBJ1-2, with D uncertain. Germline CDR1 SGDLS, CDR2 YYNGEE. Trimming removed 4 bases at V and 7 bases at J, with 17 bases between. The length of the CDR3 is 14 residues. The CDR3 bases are TGTGCCAGCAGCCCAACCCCCTCGGGGTTTGGCTACACCTTC. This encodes CASSPTPSGFGYTF.

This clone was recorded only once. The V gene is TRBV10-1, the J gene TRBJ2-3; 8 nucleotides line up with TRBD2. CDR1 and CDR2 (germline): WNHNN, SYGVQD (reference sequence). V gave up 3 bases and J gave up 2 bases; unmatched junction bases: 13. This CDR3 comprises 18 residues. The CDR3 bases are TGCGCCAGCAGTGACGCTATACCGGGACTAGTGAACACAGATACGCAGTATTTT. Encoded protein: CASSDAIPGLVNTDTQYF.

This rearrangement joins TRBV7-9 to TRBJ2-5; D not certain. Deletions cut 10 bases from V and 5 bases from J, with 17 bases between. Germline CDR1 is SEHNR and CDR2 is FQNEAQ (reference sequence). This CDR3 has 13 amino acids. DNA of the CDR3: TGTGCCACCTCCCGTGAAGCCCGGGAGACCCAGTACTTC. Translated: CATSREARETQYF.

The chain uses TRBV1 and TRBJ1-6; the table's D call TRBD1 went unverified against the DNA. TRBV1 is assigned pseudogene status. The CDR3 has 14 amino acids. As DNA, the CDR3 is TGCACCAGCAGCTCGGACAGGAGGAATTCACCCCTCCACTTT. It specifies CTSSSDRRNSPLHF.